What follows are 8 T cell receptor beta chains derived from one specimen sequenced in a study of beta chain features in type 1 diabetes (dated by TCRdb to the late 2010s). Library preparation employed the immunoSEQ multiplex PCR assay. The entire isolated RNA was reverse transcribed using the High Capacity cDNA Reverse Transcription Kit, and thus expressed TCRB transcripts were sequenced. As stored in TCRdb, this immuneACCESS dataset retains in-frame rearrangements with V and J assigned. A fraction of the clones does not appear; measured against another copy, unresolved V genes explain less than half of the discrepancy, and the remainder lacks a known reason. Recorded for this sample are over 300,000 clones; 6.5% to 10% of them occurred a single time. Around 0.44% of the sample lies in the top ten. Sequenced input: central memory CD4+ T cells from blood. These TCRs come from a woman between 18 and 29 years old in good health.

This clone was recorded many times. The chain has TRBV10-3 and TRBJ1-5; D is undetermined. This CDR3 spans 15 amino acids. V lost 3 bases, J lost 9 bases, and 18 bases lay in between. Germline V gene sequence: CDR1 ENHRY, CDR2 SYGVKD. The CDR3 here is CAISEGLRADLPQHF. CDR3 in DNA: TGTGCCATCAGTGAAGGGTTGAGGGCCGATCTGCCCCAGCATTTT.

The chain is built from TRBV11-2 and TRBJ1-1; D gene ambiguous. CDR1 and CDR2 (germline): SGHAT, FQNNGV. The V and J ends lost 0 bases and 0 bases respectively, with 11 bases between them. The CDR3 contains 16 residues. DNA of the CDR3: TGTGCCAGCAGCTTAGAGAGTCTGGCCATGAACACTGAAGCTTTCTTT. Protein: CASSLESLAMNTEAFF.

This sequence joins TRBV7-2 and TRBJ1-2; 9 bases fit TRBD1. The CDR3 totals 16 residues. Germline V gene sequence: CDR1 SGHTA, CDR2 FQGNSA. Trimming removed 1 base from V and 2 bases from J; junction bases left unmatched: 5. CDR3 protein: CASSLERGQGNYGYTF. The CDR3 nucleotides are TGTGCCAGCAGCTTAGAGCGGGGACAGGGAAACTATGGCTACACCTTC.

This sequence joins TRBV2 and TRBJ2-7; the D gene is possibly TRBD2 (5 bases). Looked up from germline, CDR1 is SNHLY and CDR2 is FYNNEI. Trimming cost V 5 bases and J 6 bases, with 14 bases left between them. The CDR3 contains 13 residues. The DNA for the CDR3 is TGTGCCAGCAGTTTGGACGGGGTTCGCGAGCAGTACTTC. Residues: CASSLDGVREQYF.

The chain recombines TRBV12-5 with TRBJ2-3, with D unclear. The V gene lost 3 bases and the J gene lost 0 bases, with 7 bases spanning the gap. This CDR3 has 14 residues. Germline V lookup: CDR1 LGHNT, CDR2 FRNRAP. CDR3 sequence (DNA): TGTGCTAGTGGTTTTAGCCAGAGCACAGATACGCAGTATTTT. Its protein product is CASGFSQSTDTQYF.

V gene TRBV7-2 combines with J gene TRBJ2-3; 10 bases are shared with TRBD2. Germline loops: CDR1 SGHTA, CDR2 FQGNSA. The CDR3 sequence is 15 residues long. With V trimmed by 2 bases and J by 5 bases, 4 bases remained unmatched. The CDR3 spells CASSLPTSGLDTQYF. CDR3 coding DNA: TGTGCCAGCAGCTTACCGACTAGCGGGTTAGATACGCAGTATTTT.

This clone occurred a few times. This rearrangement joins TRBV11-2 to TRBJ2-1, with D possibly matching TRBD2 (6 bases). The CDR3 extends over 14 amino acids. The germline V gene encodes CDR1 SGHAT and CDR2 FQNNGV. Trimming stripped 7 bases from V and 6 bases from J, with 16 bases between. CDR3 DNA: TGTGCCAGCACTCCAGGCCGGGAGCCCAATGAGCAGTTCTTC. Amino acid sequence: CASTPGREPNEQFF.

This clone has a handful of counts. The chain uses TRBV29-1 and TRBJ2-3; D gene ambiguous. Germline CDR1 is SQVTM and CDR2 is ANQGSEA. This CDR3 has 10 amino acids. V lost 7 bases to trimming and J lost 5 bases, with 7 bases between them. DNA of the CDR3: TGCAGCGCCCGAGGAGATACGCAGTATTTT. It yields the protein CSARGDTQYF.